The T cell receptor beta chain under discussion was sequenced for a study of blood T cell repertoires in COVID-19. On the study more broadly: Acute-phase and convalescent COVID-19 samples originated in the United States, Italy and Spain. PBMCs, B-cell-depleted T cells, or T cells provided the cDNA or gDNA that made up the material.

This clone is judged medium-sized. Produced via immunoSEQ multiplex PCR; TCRdb's table is partial and in-frame only. There are 100,000 to 150,000 clones in the sample; about 85% occur only once, and approximately 8.7% lies in the top ten. The CDR3 is made up of 17 amino acids. V shed 0 bases, J shed 0 bases, and the junction held 5 bases outside the gene matches. CDR1 SGHRS and CDR2 YFSETQ come from the germline V gene. The chain couples TRBV5-1 to TRBJ2-1, with TRBD1 matching over 8 bases. Sequenced: peripheral blood. The source of this sequence is a middle-aged man with active or convalescent COVID-19. The CDR3 is CASSLALDRGSYNEQFF. CDR3 in DNA: TGCGCCAGCAGCTTGGCCCTTGACAGGGGCTCCTACAATGAGCAGTTCTTC.